Below, 14 T cell receptor beta chains from the same sample are listed, as sequenced in a study of blood T cell repertoires in COVID-19. The protocol was immunoSEQ multiplex PCR, while the TCRdb copy is restricted to in-frame clones and leaves out a portion. The data hold a few hundred thousand clones, with around 80% observed a single time. Sequenced sample: peripheral blood. Source of these receptors: a woman of 80 years or more with acute or convalescent COVID-19.

The CDR3: CASSLVLAGGTYEQYF. DNA of the CDR3: TGTGCCAGCAGCTTAGTTCTAGCGGGGGGCACCTACGAGCAGTACTTC. The rearrangement joins TRBV7-2 to TRBJ2-7; 11 positions agree with TRBD2. Germline loops: CDR1 SGHTA, CDR2 FQGNSA. J lost 2 bases, V lost 1 base, and 4 bases had no gene match. CDR3 length equals 16 residues.

The genes are TRBV5-6 and TRBJ2-2; no clear D. The CDR3 has 16 amino acids. V was cut by 1 base and J by 0 bases, with 10 bases left in between. Germline CDR1 is SGHDT and CDR2 is YYEEEE. The CDR3, as DNA: TGTGCCAGCAGCTTGTTGGCGGCGGCGAACACCGGGGAGCTGTTTTTT. Its protein product is CASSLLAAANTGELFF.

This clone has more than one count but fewer than ten. Other DNA sequences in this specimen translate into the identical CDR3. The chain uses TRBV19 and TRBJ1-1; 8 bases agree with TRBD1. J gave up 4 bases and V 2 bases, and 3 bases lay outside the gene matches. The CDR3 covers 14 residues. The germline V gene has CDR1 LNHDA and CDR2 SQIVND (reference sequence). CDR3 nucleotides: TGTGCCAGTAGTATAACTACAGGGGGCACTGAAGCTTTCTTT. It encodes CASSITTGGTEAFF. Supplemented by reference TRBV19 and TRBJ1-1, the full variable domain reads DGGITQSPKYLFRKEGQNVTLSCEQNLNHDAMYWYRQDPGQGLRLIYYSQIVNDFQKGDIAEGYSVSREKKESFPLTVTSAQKNPTAFYLCASSITTGGTEAFFGQGTRLTVV.

This clone came up a few times. Other DNA sequences within the sample encode an identical CDR3. The chain employs TRBV11-2 and TRBJ2-6; D ambiguous. CDR1 is SGHAT and CDR2 is FQNNGV in the germline V gene. The CDR3 consists of 15 residues. The ends were cut back, 3 bases at V and 0 bases at J, with 6 bases in the middle. Written as DNA, the CDR3 is TGTGCCAGCAGCTTTGACACCTCTGGGGCCAACGTCCTGACTTTC. Translated: CASSFDTSGANVLTF.

This chain uses TRBV6-4 with TRBJ1-6, with a weak D call TRBD1 (5 bases). The CDR3 sequence is 13 residues long. Trimming shortened V by 0 bases and J by 10 bases, and 7 bases separated the two germline ends. CDR1 is MRHNA and CDR2 is SNTAGT in the germline V gene. The CDR3 protein is CASSDSWGSPLHF. The CDR3 coding sequence is TGTGCCAGCAGTGACTCGTGGGGCTCACCCCTCCACTTT.

The chain employs TRBV13 and TRBJ1-1; TRBD1 is a possible D gene (5 bases). Germline CDR1 and CDR2: PRHDT and FYEKMQ (reference sequence). The CDR3 loop spans 15 amino acids. Trimming took off 5 bases at V and 5 bases at J, with 18 bases between the two ends. In DNA, the CDR3 is TGTGCCAGCAGCCACGGCCGAATTGGGGGGACTGAAGCTTTCTTT. Its protein product is CASSHGRIGGTEAFF.

The rearrangement uses TRBV12-5 and TRBJ2-3, with D unclear. CDR1 LGHNT and CDR2 FRNRAP come from the germline V gene. This CDR3 has 13 amino acids. V was clipped by 7 bases and J by 6 bases, with 14 bases between them. CDR3 sequence reads: CASARDGVDTQYF. The DNA of the CDR3 is TGTGCTAGTGCCCGTGACGGAGTGGATACGCAGTATTTT. Full variable domain (rest looked up from reference TRBV12-5 and TRBJ2-3): DARVTQTPRHKVTEMGQEVTMRCQPILGHNTVFWYRQTMMQGLELLAYFRNRAPLDDSGMPKDRFSAEMPDATLATLKIQPSEPRDSAVYFCASARDGVDTQYFGPGTRLTVL.

In its sample, this clone was seen once. The chain employs TRBV6-2 or TRBV6-3 and TRBJ2-5; TRBD2 aligns across 11 bases. CDR3 size: 14 residues. Germline trimming cut 4 bases from V and 4 bases from J; bases unmatched to any gene: 2. The germline V gene encodes CDR1 MNHEY and CDR2 SVGEGT. The CDR3 DNA is TGTGCCAGCAGTTTTAGCGGGGGGGGAGAGACCCAGTACTTC. Its protein product is CASSFSGGGETQYF.

J is TRBJ2-7 and V is TRBV6-1, with D unclear. Germline lookup yields CDR1 MNHNS and CDR2 SASEGT. The V and J ends lost 2 bases and 2 bases respectively, with 10 bases between them. The CDR3 has 14 residues. CDR3 in amino acids: CASSELRGPYEQYF. For the CDR3, the DNA is TGTGCCAGCAGTGAATTGAGAGGCCCCTACGAGCAGTACTTC.

The genes are TRBV4-3 and TRBJ2-5, with 11 nucleotides matching TRBD2. The CDR3 loop spans 19 amino acids. CDR1 LGHNA and CDR2 YSLEER come from the germline V gene. The V and J ends lost 0 bases and 4 bases, in that order; junction bases with no gene match: 13. The CDR3 reads CASSQDLAASGGLGETQYF. The CDR3, as DNA: TGCGCCAGCAGCCAAGATTTGGCGGCTAGCGGGGGGTTAGGAGAGACCCAGTACTTC.

The chain recombines TRBV5-6 with TRBJ1-6; 7 bases map to TRBD1. Germline V CDR1 and CDR2: SGHDT, YYEEEE. The CDR3 has 16 residues. V dropped 4 bases and J dropped 1; count of bases not matched to a gene: 5. This CDR3 is CASSRTGVSYNSPLHF. In DNA form, the CDR3 reads TGTGCCAGCAGCCGTACAGGGGTATCCTATAATTCACCCCTCCACTTT.

Ten or more counts support this clone. This sequence joins TRBV6-6 and TRBJ2-7; unclear D gene. Germline assignment: CDR1 MNHNY and CDR2 SVGAGI (reference sequence). The V and J ends lost 0 bases and 4 bases respectively, with 7 bases between them. The CDR3 has 13 residues. The CDR3: CASSYSQNYEQYF. The CDR3 bases are TGTGCCAGCAGTTACTCTCAGAATTACGAGCAGTACTTC.

This chain uses TRBV11-2 with TRBJ2-7, with 14 bases lining up with TRBD2. Germline V gene data show CDR1 as SGHAT and CDR2 as FQNNGV. The length of the CDR3 is 15 residues. Unmatched junction bases numbered 2, after V lost 4 bases and J lost 3 bases. CDR3 protein: CASSWGLAGVYEQYF. The CDR3 DNA reads as TGTGCCAGCAGCTGGGGACTAGCGGGAGTCTACGAGCAGTACTTC.

The J gene is TRBJ1-1, the V gene TRBV29-1; D may be TRBD1 (5 bases). Between the trimmed V and J ends, which lost 7 bases and 1 base, there was a span of 13 bases. This CDR3 spans 13 amino acids. Per the germline V gene, CDR1 is SQVTM and CDR2 is ANQGSEA. As DNA, the CDR3 is TGCAGCGGCGGGGGACGGGCGAACACTGAAGCTTTCTTT. This codes for CSGGGRANTEAFF. The full variable domain, in which reference TRBV29-1 and TRBJ1-1 provide the parts outside the CDR3, is SAVISQKPSRDICQRGTSLTIQCQVDSQVTMMFWYRQQPGQSLTLIATANQGSEATYESGFVIDKFPISRPNLTFSTLTVSNMSPEDSSIYLCSGGGRANTEAFFGQGTRLTVV.